The source of this T cell receptor beta chain is a study of cytomegalovirus exposure and HLA in healthy donors (dated by TCRdb to 2015 to 2018). With regard to the full study: According to a later analysis, one platform produced both the 110 or so validation repertoires and the 720 or so repertoires of the first cohort. In addition to the first cohort of approximately 670 subjects, a separate validation cohort of 120 different subjects was used. To predict cytomegalovirus infection status, the study brought together high-throughput TCR immunosequencing, statistical association of individual TCRs with disease status, and machine learning. The study aimed to test whether cataloging public T cell receptors could reveal signatures of past pathogen exposure.

Concerning this clone itself: This clone's antigen is unknown. No base quality values were provided; no much bigger clone lies one nucleotide off.

Libraries came from the immunoSEQ multiplex PCR assay. The published analysis was carried out like this. A statistical classification framework was built to diagnose cytomegalovirus status from the catalog of TCR beta chain sequences. In its TCRdb copy, this immuneACCESS table keeps in-frame sequences only and misses some clones. Where compared with another copy, unresolved V genes explain less than half of these, and the others have no known cause. The V and J calls and clone size come from that table; D and trimming were worked out from the DNA. The sample data list some 170,000 clones, and 80% to 90% of these were observed just once. Roughly 1.5% of the sample belongs to the ten largest clones. Separate from the approximately 700-subject first cohort, the validation cohort of roughly 130 subjects was the group to which the donors belonged. Study-wide conclusions, independent of this receptor: The classifier was reported to diagnose cytomegalovirus status with high specificity and sensitivity in both the original cohort and the validation cohort. In vitro tests confirmed that three of the cytomegalovirus-associated TCR beta chains recognize cytomegalovirus antigens. A total of roughly 160 TCR beta chains were listed by the study as associated with cytomegalovirus. All 120 or so repertoires were used to score co-occurrence in the validation cohort in a later analysis, because that analysis had no HLA typing for the cohort. The authors suggested that the approach could potentially be generalized to other disease states and immunological phenotypes. A later analysis found that TCRs clustered in the first cohort also tended to co-occur in the 100 to 150 validation repertoires, with more than 90% of cluster scores above 0. Across donors, most TCR sequences were observed very rarely, whereas some public TCRs were present in many individuals.

CDR1 and CDR2, per the germline V gene, are MNHEY and SVGAGI. From cysteine to phenylalanine, the CDR3 is 15 amino acids long. Here the CDR3 DNA is all that survives: 45 bases in frame from base 1. V and J lose 2 bases and 6 bases, and a span of 16 bases separates them. The source is a woman between 25 and 40 years old in good health and CMV-seronegative. The chain was built from TRBV6-5 and TRBJ1-2; perhaps TRBD1 is the D gene, with 6 bases matching. The specimen was PBMCs. The DNA sequence is TGTGCCAGCAGTTACAGGCCCCAGGGGAGCGATGGCTACACCTTC. The translation is CASSYRPQGSDGYTF.